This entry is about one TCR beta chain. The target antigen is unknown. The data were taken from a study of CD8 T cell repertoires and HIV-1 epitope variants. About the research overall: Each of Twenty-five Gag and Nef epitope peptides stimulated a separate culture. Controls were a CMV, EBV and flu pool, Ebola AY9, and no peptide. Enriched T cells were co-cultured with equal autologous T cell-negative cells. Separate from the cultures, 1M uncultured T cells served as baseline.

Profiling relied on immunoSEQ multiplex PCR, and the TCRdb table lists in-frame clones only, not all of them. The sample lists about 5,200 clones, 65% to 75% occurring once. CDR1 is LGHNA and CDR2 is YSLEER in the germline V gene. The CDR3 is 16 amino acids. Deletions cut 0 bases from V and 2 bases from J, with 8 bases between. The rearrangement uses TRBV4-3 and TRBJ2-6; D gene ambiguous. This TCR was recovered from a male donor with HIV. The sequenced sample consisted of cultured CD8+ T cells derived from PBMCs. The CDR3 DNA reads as TGCGCCAGCAGCCAAGATAGGGTAACTGGGGCCAACGTCCTGACTTTC. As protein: CASSQDRVTGANVLTF.